A single T cell receptor (beta chain) is shown here with its context. The germline gives CDR1 MGHRA, CDR2 YSYEKL. Trimming cost V 3 bases and J 7 bases; bases outside gene matches: 5. There are 13 residues in the CDR3. This record belongs to a study of cytomegalovirus exposure and HLA in healthy donors. The PCR used 60 Vbeta and 13 Jbeta primers. The data were produced by immunoSEQ multiplex PCR, yet TCRdb's version contains in-frame clones alone and is incomplete. Of over 60,000 clones in the sample, roughly 70% were seen once. This TCR was sampled from a man between 65 and 85 years old in good health and CMV-seronegative. The rearrangement links TRBV4-1 to TRBJ1-1; 7 bases fit TRBD1. Sequences were obtained from PBMCs. This CDR3 is CASSHDRDGEAFF. CDR3 DNA: TGCGCCAGCAGCCATGACAGGGACGGTGAAGCTTTCTTT.